This T cell receptor (beta chain) was sequenced for a study of shared clonotypes between healthy human individuals. Study summary: A few men and a couple of women, aged 18 to 49, were donors.

Assay used: immunoSEQ multiplex PCR; TCRdb lists only in-frame clones, some missing. The repertoire has a few million clones, 85% to 95% of them found once; the top ten carry 0.3% to 0.45%. CDR3 size: 14 residues. V lost 6 bases to trimming and J lost 6 bases; unmatched junction nucleotides: 5. Per germline, CDR1 MNHEY and CDR2 SVGAGI. In the case of this clone: Other nucleotide sequences in the sample specify the same CDR3.

This clonotype was obtained from a man aged 18 to 35 in good health. Some clones in this sample may be carry-over from other donors' samples. This chain joins TRBV6-5 and TRBJ1-6; 7 bases are a match to TRBD1. Sequenced: naive CD4+ T cells from PBMCs. Documented subset: CD45RA+ positively selected. CDR3 amino acids: CASSQDRVNSPLHF. In DNA, the CDR3 is TGTGCCAGCAGCCAAGACAGGGTTAATTCACCCCTCCACTTT.